This T cell receptor (beta chain) was profiled in a study of Graves' ophthalmopathy and Graves' hyperthyroidism. General study results and limits: With a specificity of roughly 72% and a sensitivity of 60% to 71%, the model predicted ophthalmopathy progression. Blood also harbored most expanded thyroid clonotypes above 0.001 frequency.

Hyperthyroidism was considered stable when no ophthalmopathy appeared within 18 months of follow-up. Fresh peripheral blood (approximately 10 ml) yielded the PBMCs. Details on this clonotype: Its antigen is unknown.

Researchers took RNA transcripts and amplified TCR beta CDR3 regions from them. The workflow started with a first-round RT-PCR run with HTBI primers and then moved on to a second-round multiplex PCR. MiXCR, run by TCRdb on the multiplex PCR reads, gives a single entry per CDR3 protein. The sample records hundreds of thousands of distinct CDR3 sequences, about 24% being singletons. What was sequenced was peripheral blood. The source is a woman in her late teens or twenties with stable Graves' hyperthyroidism. Some clones in this sample may be carry-over from other donors' samples.

The CDR3 region has the DNA TGCGCCAGCAGCATACAGGGAAGTGGGAACACTGAAGCTTTCTTT. The encoded protein is CASSIQGSGNTEAFF. V and J are TRBV5-1 and TRBJ1-1, with D tentatively TRBD1 (6 bases). CDR3 length: 15 residues. The V end lost 4 bases, the J end lost 1 base, and 14 bases lay between the germline ends. CDR1 is SGHRS, CDR2 YFSETQ, per germline. Supplemented by reference TRBV5-1 and TRBJ1-1, the full variable domain reads KAGVTQTPRYLIKTRGQQVTLSCSPISGHRSVSWYQQTPGQGLQFLFEYFSETQRNKGNFPGRFSGRQFSNSRSEMNVSTLELGDSALYLCASSIQGSGNTEAFFGQGTRLTVV.